This TCR beta chain was captured in a study of blood T cell repertoires in COVID-19. Study-level background: T cells, B-cell-depleted T cells, or PBMCs supplied cDNA or gDNA.

Profiling relied on immunoSEQ multiplex PCR, and the TCRdb table lists in-frame clones only, not all of them. The repertoire holds tens of thousands of clones, with around four fifths as singletons. Germline values: CDR1 SGHRS, CDR2 YFSETQ. The length of the CDR3 is 14 residues. Germline trimming cut 4 bases from V and 10 bases from J; bases unmatched to any gene: 5. The V call is TRBV5-1, the J call TRBJ2-2; 12 positions agree with TRBD1. Sequenced: peripheral blood. The clonotype was recovered from a man aged 45-65 years with acute or convalescent COVID-19. CDR3 bases: TGCGCCAGCAGCCCGGGACAGGGGGCGCAGGAGCTGTTTTTT. Encoded protein: CASSPGQGAQELFF.